A single sample is the source of the 3 T cell receptor beta chains below, sequenced in a study of identical twins (dated by TCRdb to about 2016). The library was prepared using 5' RACE. The sample was run on an Illumina HiSeq 2000. The public sequencing data were trimmed at Q25 with fastp and processed into clonotypes with MiXCR by TCRdb, which kept only in-frame beta chains. When rows share a CDR3 protein, they turn into one entry using the most common DNA and genes. The sample has some 460,000 distinct CDR3 sequences on record, approximately 15% of them singletons. Approximately 0.52% of the sample is taken by the ten largest. The same data also went into a second study, on yellow fever vaccine responses in identical twins.

Sequencing was carried out using CD4+ T cells sorted from blood. These receptors originate from a woman between 18 and 29 years old in good health.

There are a few counts of this clonotype. The chain has TRBV15 and TRBJ2-5, with 8 bases that match TRBD1. V lost 5 bases, J lost 1 base, and 6 bases stayed unmatched. In germline, CDR1 is LNHNV, CDR2 YYDKDF (reference sequence). The CDR3 is made up of 15 amino acids. The CDR3 here is CATSLGQGPQETQYF. The DNA for the CDR3 is TGTGCCACCAGCTTAGGACAGGGACCCCAAGAGACCCAGTACTTC.

The chain employs TRBV12-3 or TRBV12-4 and TRBJ1-5, with a tentative D call TRBD1 (6 bases). Trimming removed 7 bases at V and 6 bases at J, with 13 bases between. The CDR3 sequence is 13 residues long. The CDR3 spells CASNQQGSQPQHF. Here the CDR3 DNA reads TGTGCCAGCAACCAACAGGGAAGTCAGCCCCAGCATTTT.

This clonotype has ten or more counts. The chain carries TRBV10-3 and TRBJ2-5; D is undetermined. From germline, CDR1 is ENHRY and CDR2 SYGVKD. The CDR3 loop spans 14 amino acids. Trimming took 0 bases from V and 0 from J, leaving 5 bases between them. CDR3 sequence: CAISESLYQETQYF. The CDR3 nucleotides read TGTGCCATCAGTGAGTCGTTGTACCAAGAGACCCAGTACTTC.